Sequencing of this T cell receptor beta chain was carried out in a study of blood T cell repertoires in COVID-19. About the study: Researchers got acute and convalescent COVID-19 samples from the United States, Italy and Spain. From T cells, B-cell-depleted T cells, or PBMCs came the material, which was cDNA or gDNA.

Germline V CDR1 and CDR2: MNHEY, SVGAGI. CDR3 length equals 12 residues. V lost 7 bases to trimming and J lost 1 base, with 7 bases between them. Generated by immunoSEQ multiplex PCR, the TCRdb table keeps only in-frame clones and is missing some. The sample yields around 290,000 clones, around 90% seen once. This TCR came from a woman younger than 45 who had recovered from COVID-19. Sequencing input: PBMCs or T cells enriched from blood (not recorded which). The chain uses TRBV6-5 and TRBJ1-1; no definite D call. The CDR3 protein is CASMEGNTEAFF. The DNA for the CDR3 is TGTGCCAGCATGGAGGGGAACACTGAAGCTTTCTTT.